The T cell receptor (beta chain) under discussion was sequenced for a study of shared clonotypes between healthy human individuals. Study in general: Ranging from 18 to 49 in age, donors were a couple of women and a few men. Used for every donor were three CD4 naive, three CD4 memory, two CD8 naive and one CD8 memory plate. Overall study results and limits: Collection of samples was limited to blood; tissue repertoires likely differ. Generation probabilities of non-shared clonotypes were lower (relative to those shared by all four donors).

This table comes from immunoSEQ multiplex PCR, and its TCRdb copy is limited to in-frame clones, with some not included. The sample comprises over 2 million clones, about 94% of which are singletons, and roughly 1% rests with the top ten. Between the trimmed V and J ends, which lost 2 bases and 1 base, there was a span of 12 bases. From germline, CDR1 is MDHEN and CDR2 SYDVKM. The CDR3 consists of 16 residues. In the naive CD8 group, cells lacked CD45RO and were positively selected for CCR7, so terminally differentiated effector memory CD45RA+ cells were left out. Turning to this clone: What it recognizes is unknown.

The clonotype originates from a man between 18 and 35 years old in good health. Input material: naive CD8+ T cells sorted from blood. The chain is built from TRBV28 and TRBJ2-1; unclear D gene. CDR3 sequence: CASSLRPVSSYNEQFF. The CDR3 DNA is TGTGCCAGCAGTTTAAGGCCGGTTTCATCCTACAATGAGCAGTTCTTC. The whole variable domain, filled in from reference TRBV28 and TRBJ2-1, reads DVKVTQSSRYLVKRTGEKVFLECVQDMDHENMFWYRQDPGLGLRLIYFSYDVKMKEKGDIPEGYSVSREKKERFSLILESASTNQTSMYLCASSLRPVSSYNEQFFGPGTRLTVL.